One and the same sample provided the 13 T cell receptor beta chains below, sequenced in a study of cytomegalovirus exposure and HLA in healthy donors. Both 60 Vbeta primers and 13 Jbeta primers went into the PCR. Using immunoSEQ multiplex PCR, the repertoire was profiled, and TCRdb retains in-frame clones only, with some absent. This table has approximately 180,000 clones, about 80% appearing once. The sequenced sample was PBMCs. These receptors all stem from a man aged 30 to 45 in good health and CMV-seropositive.

V and J are TRBV10-3 and TRBJ2-1; D may be TRBD2 (6 bases). The CDR3 spans 16 residues. The V end was cut by 6 bases, the J end by 6 bases, with 21 bases between. The germline V gene encodes CDR1 ENHRY and CDR2 SYGVKD. The CDR3 DNA reads as TGTGCCATCAGGGGCGGGCCCGGCGGGGCCTCCAATGAGCAGTTCTTC. Translated: CAIRGGPGGASNEQFF.

V gene TRBV2 combines with J gene TRBJ1-4, with TRBD1 as a possible D gene (6 bases). With 6 bases removed from V and 8 bases from J, the gap between germline ends came to 22 bases. This CDR3 has 16 amino acids. Germline CDR1 and CDR2: SNHLY and FYNNEI. CDR3 region: CASRELSRDTREKLFF. The CDR3 DNA reads as TGTGCCAGCAGGGAACTGTCCAGGGACACTCGGGAAAAACTGTTTTTT.

The chain links TRBV5-1 to TRBJ2-7; 10 bases align to TRBD2. The CDR3 contains 16 residues. Germline V lookup: CDR1 SGHRS, CDR2 YFSETQ. V dropped 2 bases and J dropped 7; count of bases not matched to a gene: 12. CDR3: CASSFVVAGGAGEQYF. As DNA, the CDR3 is TGCGCCAGCAGCTTCGTAGTAGCGGGAGGTGCGGGGGAGCAGTACTTC. Looking up the rest from reference TRBV5-1 and TRBJ2-7 gives the full variable domain: KAGVTQTPRYLIKTRGQQVTLSCSPISGHRSVSWYQQTPGQGLQFLFEYFSETQRNKGNFPGRFSGRQFSNSRSEMNVSTLELGDSALYLCASSFVVAGGAGEQYFGPGTRLTVT.

The V and J genes are TRBV11-2 and TRBJ1-1; maybe TRBD1 (5 bases). Trimming took off 3 bases at V and 1 base at J, with 15 bases between the two ends. CDR3 size: 16 residues. Germline CDR1 SGHAT, CDR2 FQNNGV. CDR3: CASSFVAGGQNTEAFF. CDR3 nucleotide sequence: TGTGCCAGCAGCTTCGTGGCGGGGGGTCAGAACACTGAAGCTTTCTTT. Full variable domain (rest looked up from reference TRBV11-2 and TRBJ1-1): EAGVAQSPRYKIIEKRQSVAFWCNPISGHATLYWYQQILGQGPKLLIQFQNNGVVDDSQLPKDRFSAERLKGVDSTLKIQPAKLEDSAVYLCASSFVAGGQNTEAFFGQGTRLTVV.

The chain employs TRBV7-6 and TRBJ2-5, with D maybe TRBD1 (5 bases). This CDR3 is 13 amino acids long. Trimming stripped 5 bases from V and 5 bases from J, with 12 bases between. CDR1 is SGHVS, CDR2 FNYEAQ, per germline. CDR3 sequence: CASSPIGDETQYF. In nucleotides, the CDR3 is TGTGCCAGCAGCCCAATAGGGGATGAGACCCAGTACTTC.

The table lists this clone with a count of one. The chain combines TRBV4-2 with TRBJ1-5, with D possibly matching TRBD1 (5 bases). The length of the CDR3 is 15 residues. Per germline, CDR1 LGHNA and CDR2 YNFKEQ. V shed 2 bases and J shed 4 bases, with 12 bases lying between them. The CDR3 nucleotides read TGTGCCAGCAGCCAAATCGACGGGGGGAATCAGCCCCAGCATTTT. It translates to CASSQIDGGNQPQHF.

This chain links TRBV5-4 with TRBJ2-1; D is ambiguous. The CDR3 is made up of 13 amino acids. Germline V CDR1 and CDR2: SGHNT, YYREEE (reference sequence). Trimming took off 4 bases at V and 5 bases at J, with 10 bases between the two ends. The CDR3 loop is CASSTSFDNEQFF. The CDR3, as DNA: TGTGCCAGCAGCACCAGTTTCGACAATGAGCAGTTCTTC.

The J gene is TRBJ1-5, the V gene TRBV27, with 8 bases that match TRBD1. The CDR3 spans 15 residues. Germline V gives CDR1 MNHEY, CDR2 SMNVEV (reference sequence). V lost 1 base and J lost 6; bases outside the gene matches: 5. The CDR3 DNA reads as TGTGCCAGCAGTTTATTACCGACAGGGGTTCAGCCCCAGCATTTT. Its translation: CASSLLPTGVQPQHF.

The V gene is TRBV4-1, the J gene TRBJ2-1; 7 bases are a match to TRBD2. Germline V gives CDR1 MGHRA, CDR2 YSYEKL. With 0 bases clipped from V and 2 bases from J, the junction kept 4 bases outside the gene matches. The CDR3 runs to 16 residues. The CDR3 here is CASSQDWSGAYNEQFF. DNA for the CDR3: TGCGCCAGCAGCCAAGATTGGAGCGGGGCCTACAATGAGCAGTTCTTC.

V is TRBV5-1 and J is TRBJ2-2; 12 bases line up with TRBD2. V was clipped by 4 bases and J by 6 bases; unmatched bases: 4. The CDR3 is made up of 15 amino acids. CDR1 and CDR2 (germline): SGHRS, YFSETQ. CDR3 residues: CASSQGLAGAGELFF. The CDR3 region has the DNA TGCGCCAGCAGCCAGGGACTAGCGGGTGCCGGGGAGCTGTTTTTT. The full variable domain, completed using reference TRBV5-1 and TRBJ2-2, is KAGVTQTPRYLIKTRGQQVTLSCSPISGHRSVSWYQQTPGQGLQFLFEYFSETQRNKGNFPGRFSGRQFSNSRSEMNVSTLELGDSALYLCASSQGLAGAGELFFGEGSRLTVL.

This clone appeared a single time. The chain recombines TRBV5-1 with TRBJ2-2, with 10 positions matching TRBD1. The CDR3 length is 16 residues. Germline CDR1 SGHRS, CDR2 YFSETQ. Losses at the gene ends were 4 bases for V and 3 bases for J; bases not matched to a gene: 6. The chain's CDR3 is CASSVTGGRDTGELFF. As DNA, the CDR3 is TGCGCCAGCAGCGTGACAGGGGGCAGGGACACCGGGGAGCTGTTTTTT.

This clone was seen just once. The chain carries TRBV5-4 and TRBJ2-7; 7 nucleotides agree with TRBD2. CDR3 length equals 14 residues. J lost 7 bases, V lost 2 bases, and 9 bases had no gene match. Germline CDR1 is SGHNT and CDR2 is YYREEE (reference sequence). DNA of the CDR3: TGTGCCAGCAGCTTAGAGCCGTGGGGGGGGGAGCAGTACTTC. It codes for CASSLEPWGGEQYF.

The genes are TRBV6-1 and TRBJ1-2, with 7 bases identical to TRBD1. V was pared by 0 bases and J by 3 bases, with 13 bases of the junction left unmatched. Germline assignment: CDR1 MNHNS and CDR2 SASEGT. This CDR3 contains 18 residues. CDR3 sequence: CASSEARGDRMSYYGYTF. Written as DNA, the CDR3 is TGTGCCAGCAGTGAAGCGCGGGGGGACAGAATGTCGTACTATGGCTACACCTTC.